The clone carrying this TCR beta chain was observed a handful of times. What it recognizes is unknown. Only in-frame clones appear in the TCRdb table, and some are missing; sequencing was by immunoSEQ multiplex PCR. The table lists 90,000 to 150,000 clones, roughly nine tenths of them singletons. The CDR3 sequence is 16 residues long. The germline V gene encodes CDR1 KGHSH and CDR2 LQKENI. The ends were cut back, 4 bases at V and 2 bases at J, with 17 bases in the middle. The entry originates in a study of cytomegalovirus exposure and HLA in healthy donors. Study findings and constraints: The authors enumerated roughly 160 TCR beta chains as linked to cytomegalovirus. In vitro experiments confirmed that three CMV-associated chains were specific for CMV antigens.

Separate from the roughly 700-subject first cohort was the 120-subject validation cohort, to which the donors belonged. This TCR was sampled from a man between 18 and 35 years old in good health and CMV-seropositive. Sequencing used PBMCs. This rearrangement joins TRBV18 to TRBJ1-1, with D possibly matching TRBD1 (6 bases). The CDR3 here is CASSRGAAGVNTEAFF. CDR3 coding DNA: TGTGCCAGCTCACGGGGGGCGGCGGGAGTTAACACTGAAGCTTTCTTT.